This T cell receptor (beta chain) was recovered during a study of T cell changes during pregnancy in multiple sclerosis. Sequencing was performed with immunoSEQ multiplex PCR; in TCRdb, only in-frame clones are kept and a portion is missing. In the table there are approximately 80,000 clones, about 95% of which are singletons. Looked up from germline, CDR1 is SGDLS and CDR2 is YYNGEE. The CDR3 has 14 amino acids. V gave up 0 bases and J gave up 3 bases; unmatched junction bases: 3. The sample consisted of peripheral blood, taken in the third trimester of pregnancy. This chain links TRBV9 with TRBJ2-7; 7 bases fit TRBD1. The clonotype originates from a female donor with multiple sclerosis, enrolled in a pregnancy study. Here the CDR3 reads CASSVEAGGYEQYF. The CDR3 DNA reads as TGTGCCAGCAGCGTAGAGGCAGGGGGCTACGAGCAGTACTTC.